This T cell receptor (beta chain) was identified in a study of cytomegalovirus exposure and HLA in healthy donors. Whole-study results and caveats: Investigators reported 150 to 200 TCR beta chains as tied to cytomegalovirus. Published work reported that the classifier diagnosed cytomegalovirus status with high specificity and sensitivity. For most TCR sequences rarity was the rule, although some public TCRs occurred in many donors. In vitro confirmation showed a few CMV-associated chains to be CMV antigen specific.

The CDR3 consists of 13 residues. V was shortened by 7 bases and J by 5 bases, with 12 bases between the two germline ends. Per germline, CDR1 MDHEN and CDR2 SYDVKM. Profiling relied on immunoSEQ multiplex PCR, and the TCRdb table lists in-frame clones only, not all of them. Among about 160,000 clones listed, around 90% were seen once. Regarding this clone: No antigen is known for it.

This sequence joins TRBV28 and TRBJ1-5, with D perhaps matching TRBD1 (5 bases). This TCR derives from a woman under 30 in good health and CMV-seropositive. Sequenced sample: PBMCs. CDR3 sequence (DNA): TGTGCCAGCACGGGAGGGGTCCATCAGCCCCAGCATTTT. Its protein is CASTGGVHQPQHF. Filled out from reference TRBV28 and TRBJ1-5, the complete variable domain reads DVKVTQSSRYLVKRTGEKVFLECVQDMDHENMFWYRQDPGLGLRLIYFSYDVKMKEKGDIPEGYSVSREKKERFSLILESASTNQTSMYLCASTGGVHQPQHFGDGTRLSIL.